The 2 T cell receptor beta chains below come from one sample, sequenced in a study of post-analysis software for immune sequencing data. Broader study findings: Four or five TRBV segments (TRBV5-6, TRBV5-1 and TRBV20-1 among them) occurred more frequently in patients than in controls.

Their antigen targets remain unknown. Prepared TCR beta cDNA libraries contained unique molecular identifiers. TCRdb independently ran MiXCR on the PCR reads; one entry per CDR3 protein. The repertoire holds approximately 770,000 distinct CDR3 sequences, just over 45% seen once, with roughly 4.9% in the top ten. Sequenced: blood. These receptors were collected from a girl aged 10-17 years with multiple sclerosis.

CDR3 region: CASSDGTLHYEQYF. The CDR3 DNA is TGTGCCAGCAGTGATGGGACCCTGCACTACGAGCAGTACTTC. The chain has TRBV25-1 and TRBJ2-7; either TRBD1 or TRBD2 may fit D (5 bases each). From germline, CDR1 is MGHDK and CDR2 SYGVNS. Trimming removed 3 bases at V and 3 bases at J, with 12 bases between. The CDR3 has 14 amino acids.

This chain connects TRBV7-2 to TRBJ1-4; 7 nucleotides align to TRBD1. V trimming: 5 bases; J trimming: 2 bases; junction bases outside the gene matches: 5. Germline CDR1 SGHTA, CDR2 FQGNSA. The CDR3 has 15 amino acids. The CDR3 region is CASSPPDRTNEKLFF. The CDR3 DNA sequence: TGTGCCAGCAGCCCACCGGACAGGACTAATGAAAAACTGTTTTTT.